This T cell receptor (beta chain) was observed in a study of shared clonotypes between healthy human individuals. Profiled with immunoSEQ multiplex PCR; TCRdb holds only in-frame clones, not every one. The sample includes 850,000 to 1,100,000 clones, 70% to 80% seen only once; the top ten take more than 0.85%. The CDR3 is made up of 16 amino acids. V was shortened by 4 bases and J by 0 bases, with 14 bases between the two germline ends. CDR1 SGHRS and CDR2 YFSETQ come from the germline V gene. The V and J genes are TRBV5-1 and TRBJ1-3, with D possibly matching TRBD1 (6 bases). This clonotype originated in a man between 18 and 29 years old in good health. Some clones in this sample may be carry-over from other donors' samples. The specimen was memory CD4+ T cells from PBMCs. Subset noted: CD45RA-negative fraction. CDR3 nucleotide sequence: TGCGCCAGCAGCGATGCAGGGGTCCACTCTGGAAACACCATATATTTT. Translation: CASSDAGVHSGNTIYF.